This T cell receptor (beta chain) stems from a study of T-cell memory formation after mild COVID-19. General study results and limits: Researchers could not confirm that second-wave clones peaking on day 37 targeted SARS-CoV-2.

The CDR3 has 14 residues. Trimming left V 5 bases short and J 0 bases short, with 9 bases between. Germline CDR1 is LGHNA and CDR2 is YNFKEQ. TCRdb ran MiXCR on the 5' RACE reads and lists one entry per CDR3 protein. The sample records approximately 400,000 distinct CDR3 sequences, roughly 18% being singletons. As concerns this clonotype: As yet, its antigen is unknown.

The sequence was collected from a man in his late teens or twenties who had mild COVID-19 (a few samples of this study predate the infection). Cell type and time point are not known. Material: PBMCs or a T cell subset sorted from them (not recorded which). The chain couples TRBV4-2 to TRBJ2-3; no clear D gene. The CDR3 DNA reads TGTGCCAGCAGCTACAGTCCTAGCACAGATACGCAGTATTTT. Encoded protein: CASSYSPSTDTQYF.